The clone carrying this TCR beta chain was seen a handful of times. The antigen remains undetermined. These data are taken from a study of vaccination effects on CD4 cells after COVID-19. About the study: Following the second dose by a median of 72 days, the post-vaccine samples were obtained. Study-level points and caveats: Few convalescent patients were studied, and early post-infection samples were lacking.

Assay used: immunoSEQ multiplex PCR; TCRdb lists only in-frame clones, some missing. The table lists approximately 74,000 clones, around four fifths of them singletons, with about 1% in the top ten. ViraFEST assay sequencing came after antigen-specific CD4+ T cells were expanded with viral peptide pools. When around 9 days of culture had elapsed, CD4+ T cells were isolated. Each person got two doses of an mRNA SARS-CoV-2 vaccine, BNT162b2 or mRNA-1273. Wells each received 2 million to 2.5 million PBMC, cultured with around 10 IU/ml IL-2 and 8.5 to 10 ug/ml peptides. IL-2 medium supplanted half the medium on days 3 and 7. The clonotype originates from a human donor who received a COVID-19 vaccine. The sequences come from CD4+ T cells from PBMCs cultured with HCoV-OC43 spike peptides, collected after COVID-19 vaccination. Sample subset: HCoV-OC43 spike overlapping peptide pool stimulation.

This CDR3 reads CASSPSISPRPGNTIYF. CDR3 nucleotide sequence: TGTGCCAGCAGCCCCTCAATCTCACCTCGACCTGGAAACACCATATATTTT. The V call is TRBV11-2, the J call TRBJ1-3, with no clear D. The CDR3 has 17 residues. Germline V gives CDR1 SGHAT, CDR2 FQNNGV. Trimming stripped 5 bases from V and 2 bases from J, with 19 bases between.